This TCR beta chain was retrieved from a study of T cell changes during pregnancy in multiple sclerosis. The CDR3 length is 15 residues. Trimming cost V 2 bases and J 5 bases, with 16 bases left between them. CDR1 is MNHEY, CDR2 SMNVEV, per germline (reference sequence). TCRdb's copy holds only in-frame clones and misses some; the assay was immunoSEQ multiplex PCR. The sample consists of 45,000 or so clones, 95% to 96% of them appearing once. The receptor's source is a female donor with multiple sclerosis, enrolled in a pregnancy study. This sequence joins TRBV27 and TRBJ2-7; D is possibly TRBD2 (6 bases). The sample consisted of peripheral blood, taken in the second trimester of pregnancy. CDR3 protein: CASSLGGTLPHEQYF. CDR3 coding DNA: TGTGCCAGCAGTTTAGGGGGGACCTTACCCCACGAGCAGTACTTC.